The subject of this entry is one TCR beta chain. The entry originates in a study of shared T cell receptors in the human thymus. Trimming took 6 bases from V and 5 from J; bases not matched to a gene: 6. This CDR3 has 15 amino acids. Germline values: CDR1 SEHNR, CDR2 FQNEAQ (reference sequence). The table came from immunoSEQ multiplex PCR; TCRdb's copy has only in-frame clones and leaves some out. Of some 700,000 clones listed, around 87% were seen once; the top ten hold 0.0095% to 0.011%. Separately, the same data were catalogued under a study of human thymus T cells.

The sequenced sample was thymocytes. The receptor's source is a boy younger than two with a congenital heart defect. The chain carries TRBV7-9 and TRBJ2-1; TRBD2 agrees at 11 bases. CDR3 loop: CASSQTSGRNNEQFF. For the CDR3, the DNA is TGTGCCAGCAGTCAAACTAGCGGGAGAAACAATGAGCAGTTCTTC.